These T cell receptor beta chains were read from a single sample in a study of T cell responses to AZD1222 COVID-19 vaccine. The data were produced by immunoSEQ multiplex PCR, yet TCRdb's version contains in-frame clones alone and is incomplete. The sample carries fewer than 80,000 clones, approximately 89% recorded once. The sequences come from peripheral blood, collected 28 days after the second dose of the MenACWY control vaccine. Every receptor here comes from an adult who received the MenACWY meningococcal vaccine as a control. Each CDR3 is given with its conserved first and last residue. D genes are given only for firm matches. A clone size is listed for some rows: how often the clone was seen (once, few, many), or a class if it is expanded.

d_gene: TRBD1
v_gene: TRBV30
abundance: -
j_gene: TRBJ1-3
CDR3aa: CAWSVGQGAIIGNTIYF
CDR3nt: TGTGCCTGGAGTGTGGGACAGGGGGCCATCATCGGAAACACCATATATTTT

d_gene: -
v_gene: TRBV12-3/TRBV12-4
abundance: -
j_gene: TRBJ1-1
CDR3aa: CASSLSSEAFF
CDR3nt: TGTGCCAGCAGTTTATCATCCGAAGCTTTCTTT

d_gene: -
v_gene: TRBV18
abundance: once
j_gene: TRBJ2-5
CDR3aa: CASSPGARQGETQYF
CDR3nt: TGTGCCAGCTCCCCGGGGGCGCGGCAGGGGGAGACCCAGTACTTC

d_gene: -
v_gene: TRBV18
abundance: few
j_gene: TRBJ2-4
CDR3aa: CASSPPRTVSAKNIQYF
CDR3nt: TGTGCCAGCTCACCACCCCGGACAGTAAGCGCCAAAAACATTCAGTACTTC

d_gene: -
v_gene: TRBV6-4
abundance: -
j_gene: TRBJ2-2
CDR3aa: CASRGGAAGELFF
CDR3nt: TGTGCCAGCAGGGGGGGCGCGGCCGGGGAGCTGTTTTTT

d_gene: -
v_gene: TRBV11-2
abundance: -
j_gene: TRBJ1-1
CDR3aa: CASSFLVSGGNTEAFF
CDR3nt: TGTGCCAGCAGCTTCTTAGTTTCCGGGGGGAACACTGAAGCTTTCTTT

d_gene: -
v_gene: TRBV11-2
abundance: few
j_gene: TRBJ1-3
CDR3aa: CASSSLAGSRNTIYF
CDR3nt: TGTGCCAGCAGCTCACTAGCGGGCTCTAGAAACACCATATATTTT

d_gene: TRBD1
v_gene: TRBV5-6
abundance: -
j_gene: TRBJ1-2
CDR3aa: CASSGGGAGYGYTF
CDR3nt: TGTGCCAGCAGCGGAGGGGGCGCGGGCTATGGCTACACCTTC

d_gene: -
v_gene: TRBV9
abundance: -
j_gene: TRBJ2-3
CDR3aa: CASSTPGGGTDTQYF
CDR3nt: TGTGCCAGCAGTACCCCCGGAGGAGGGACAGATACGCAGTATTTT

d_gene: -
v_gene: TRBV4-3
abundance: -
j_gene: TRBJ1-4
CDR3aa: CASSQDNPKGEKLFF
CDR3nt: TGCGCCAGCAGCCAAGATAACCCCAAGGGGGAAAAACTGTTTTTT